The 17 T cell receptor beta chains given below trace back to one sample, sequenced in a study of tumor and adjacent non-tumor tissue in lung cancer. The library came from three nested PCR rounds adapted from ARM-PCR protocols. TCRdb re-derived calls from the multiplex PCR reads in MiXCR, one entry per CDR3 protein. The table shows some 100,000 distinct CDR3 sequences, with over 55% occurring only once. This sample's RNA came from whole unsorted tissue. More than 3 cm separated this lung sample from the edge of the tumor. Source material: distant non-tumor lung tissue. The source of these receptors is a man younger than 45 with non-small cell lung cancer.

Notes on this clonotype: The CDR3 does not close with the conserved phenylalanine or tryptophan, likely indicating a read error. DNA of the CDR3: TGTGTCAGCAGCTTAGCCCCGACTGACTACGAGCAGTACATC. This encodes CVSSLAPTDYEQYI. The chain combines TRBV11-1 with TRBJ2-7; D call uncertain. The germline CDR1 and CDR2 sequences are SGHAT and FQDESV (reference sequence). The CDR3 runs to 14 residues.

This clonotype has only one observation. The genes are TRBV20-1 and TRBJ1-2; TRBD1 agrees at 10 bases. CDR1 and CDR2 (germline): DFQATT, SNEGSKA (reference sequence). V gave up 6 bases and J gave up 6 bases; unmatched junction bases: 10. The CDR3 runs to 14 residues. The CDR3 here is CSAAAGQGVDGYTF. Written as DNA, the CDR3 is TGCAGTGCCGCGGCCGGACAGGGGGTGGATGGCTACACCTTC.

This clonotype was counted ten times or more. As DNA, the CDR3 is TGTGCCAGCCGCCCAGGGGTCTCCTACGAGCAGTACTTC. Residues: CASRPGVSYEQYF. The chain recombines TRBV6-5 with TRBJ2-7; TRBD1 might be the D (6 bases). Looked up from germline, CDR1 is MNHEY and CDR2 is SVGAGI. CDR3 length: 13 residues. The V and J ends lost 8 bases and 0 bases respectively, with 11 bases between them.

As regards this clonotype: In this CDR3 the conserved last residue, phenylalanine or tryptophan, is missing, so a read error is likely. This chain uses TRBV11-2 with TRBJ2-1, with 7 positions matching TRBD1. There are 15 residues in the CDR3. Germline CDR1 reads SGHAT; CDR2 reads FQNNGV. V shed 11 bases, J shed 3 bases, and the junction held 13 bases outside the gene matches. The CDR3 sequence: CAGSPWTGHYNEQFV. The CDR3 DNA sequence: TGTGCCGGTAGCCCCTGGACAGGCCACTACAATGAGCAGTTCGTC.

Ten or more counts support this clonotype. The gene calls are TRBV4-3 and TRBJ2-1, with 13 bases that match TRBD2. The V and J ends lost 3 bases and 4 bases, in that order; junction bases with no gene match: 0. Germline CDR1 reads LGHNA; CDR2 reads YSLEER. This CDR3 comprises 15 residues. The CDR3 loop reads CASSQGLAGYNEQFF. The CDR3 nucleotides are TGCGCCAGCAGCCAGGGACTAGCGGGGTACAATGAGCAGTTCTTC.

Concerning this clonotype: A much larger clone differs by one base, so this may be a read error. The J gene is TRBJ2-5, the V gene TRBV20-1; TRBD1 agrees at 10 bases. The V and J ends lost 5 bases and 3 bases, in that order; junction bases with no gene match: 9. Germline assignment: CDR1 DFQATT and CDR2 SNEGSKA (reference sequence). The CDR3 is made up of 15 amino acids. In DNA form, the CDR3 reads TGCAGTGCTGCCGCGGGACAGGGGATAGAAGAGACCCAGTACTTC. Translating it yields CSAAAGQGIEETQYF.

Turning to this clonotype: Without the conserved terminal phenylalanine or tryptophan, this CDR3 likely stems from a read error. For the CDR3, the DNA is TGTGCCAACAGCCAAGACCGGGGGGATACGCAGTATTAT. Translation gives CANSQDRGDTQYY. This chain joins TRBV4-3 and TRBJ2-3; D is perhaps TRBD2 (6 bases). CDR3 size: 13 residues. The germline V gene encodes CDR1 LGHNA and CDR2 YSLEER.

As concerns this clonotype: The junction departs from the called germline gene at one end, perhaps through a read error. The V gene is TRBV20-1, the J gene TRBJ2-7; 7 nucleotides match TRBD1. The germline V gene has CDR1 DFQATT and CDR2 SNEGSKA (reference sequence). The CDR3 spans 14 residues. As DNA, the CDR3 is TGCAATGCTAGAGTTTCCGGACAGGTCTACGAGCAGTACTTC. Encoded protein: CNARVSGQVYEQYF.

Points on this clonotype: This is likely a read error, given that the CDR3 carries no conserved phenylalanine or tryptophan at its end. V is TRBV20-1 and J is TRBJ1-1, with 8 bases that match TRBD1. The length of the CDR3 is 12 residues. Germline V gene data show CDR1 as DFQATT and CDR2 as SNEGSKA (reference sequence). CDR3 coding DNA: TGCAGGGCCCAGGGGGCCAACACTGAAGCTTTCCTC. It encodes CRAQGANTEAFL.

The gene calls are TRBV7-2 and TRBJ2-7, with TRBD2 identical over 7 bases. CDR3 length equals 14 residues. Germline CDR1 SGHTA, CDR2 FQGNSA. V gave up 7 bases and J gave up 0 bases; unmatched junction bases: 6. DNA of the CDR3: TGTGCCAGCATTAGCGGGCGGAACTCCTACGAGCAGTACTTC. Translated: CASISGRNSYEQYF.

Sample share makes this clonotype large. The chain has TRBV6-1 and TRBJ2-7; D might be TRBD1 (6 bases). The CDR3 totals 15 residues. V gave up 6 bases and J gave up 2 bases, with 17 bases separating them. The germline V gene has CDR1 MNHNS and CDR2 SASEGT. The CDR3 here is CASSREDRTPYEQYF. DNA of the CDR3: TGTGCCAGCAGCCGAGAAGACAGGACCCCCTACGAGCAGTACTTC.

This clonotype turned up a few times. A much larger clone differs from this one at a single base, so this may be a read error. The CDR3 protein is CASSPRARDSGCNEQFF. In DNA form, the CDR3 reads TGTGCCAGCAGCCCGAGGGCCAGGGACAGTGGATGCAATGAGCAGTTCTTC. V and J are TRBV7-8 and TRBJ2-1; 7 bases are a match to TRBD1. V trimming: 5 bases; J trimming: 6 bases; junction bases outside the gene matches: 16. Germline CDR1 SGHVS, CDR2 FQNEAQ. The CDR3 extends over 17 amino acids.

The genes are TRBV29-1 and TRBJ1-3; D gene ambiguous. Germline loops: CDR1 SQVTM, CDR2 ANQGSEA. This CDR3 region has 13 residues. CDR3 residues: CGARVWSGNTIYF. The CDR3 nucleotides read TGCGGCGCCCGGGTGTGGAGCGGAAACACCATATATTTT. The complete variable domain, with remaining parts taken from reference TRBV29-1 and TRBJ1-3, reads SAVISQKPSRDICQRGTSLTIQCQVDSQVTMMFWYRQQPGQSLTLIATANQGSEATYESGFVIDKFPISRPNLTFSTLTVSNMSPEDSSIYLCGARVWSGNTIYFGEGSWLTVV.

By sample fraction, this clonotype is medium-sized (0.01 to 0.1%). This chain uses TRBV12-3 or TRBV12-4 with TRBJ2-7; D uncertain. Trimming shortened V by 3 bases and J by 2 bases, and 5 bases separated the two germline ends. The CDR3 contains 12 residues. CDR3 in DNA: TGTGCCAGCAGTTTGGGGACCTACGAGCAGTACTTC. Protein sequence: CASSLGTYEQYF.

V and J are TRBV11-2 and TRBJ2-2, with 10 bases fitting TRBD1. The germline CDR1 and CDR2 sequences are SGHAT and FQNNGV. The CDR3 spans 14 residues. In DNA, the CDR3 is TGTTCCGGCAGCTTGACAGGGGGCGCCGGGGAGCTGTTTTTT. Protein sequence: CSGSLTGGAGELFF.

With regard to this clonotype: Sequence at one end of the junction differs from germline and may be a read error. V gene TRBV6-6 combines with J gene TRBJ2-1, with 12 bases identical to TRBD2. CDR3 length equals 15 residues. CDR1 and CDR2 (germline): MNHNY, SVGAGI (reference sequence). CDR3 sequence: CTSSDRLAGANEEFF. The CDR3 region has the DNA TGTACCAGCAGTGATAGACTAGCGGGGGCGAATGAGGAGTTCTTC.

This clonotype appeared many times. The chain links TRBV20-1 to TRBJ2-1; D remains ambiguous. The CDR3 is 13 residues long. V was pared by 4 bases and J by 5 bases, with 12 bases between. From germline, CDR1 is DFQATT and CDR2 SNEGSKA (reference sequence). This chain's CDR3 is CSATHSFHNEQFF. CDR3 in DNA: TGCAGTGCTACCCATTCCTTCCACAATGAGCAGTTCTTC.